These 25 T cell receptor beta chains originate from one sample sequenced in a study of T cell changes during pregnancy in multiple sclerosis. Sequencing was performed with immunoSEQ multiplex PCR; in TCRdb, only in-frame clones are kept and a portion is missing. The data hold around 41,000 clones, with 85% to 95% observed a single time. This specimen was CD4+ T cells from peripheral blood mononuclear cells, taken in the third trimester of pregnancy. The receptors here all came from a female donor in good health, enrolled as a control in a pregnancy study.

The rearrangement uses TRBV7-2 and TRBJ2-5, with D uncertain. Germline V lookup: CDR1 SGHTA, CDR2 FQGNSA. This CDR3 comprises 12 residues. The V end was cut by 4 bases, the J end by 1 base, with 4 bases between. CDR3 nucleotides: TGTGCCAGCAGCTCTACCCAAGAGACCCAGTACTTC. Translated, it gives CASSSTQETQYF.

This chain uses TRBV19 with TRBJ2-1; D possibly corresponds to TRBD2 (6 bases). CDR3 length equals 13 residues. Germline-derived CDR1 and CDR2 are LNHDA and SQIVND (reference sequence). Trimming cost V 9 bases and J 5 bases, with 14 bases left between them. The CDR3 here is CASSRERHNEQFF. CDR3 coding DNA: TGTGCCAGCAGTCGGGAGCGCCACAATGAGCAGTTCTTC.

V usage is TRBV7-8 and J usage is TRBJ1-2, with TRBD1 matching over 9 bases. Germline-derived CDR1 and CDR2 are SGHVS and FQNEAQ. The CDR3 has 16 amino acids. Germline trimming cut 5 bases from V and 4 bases from J; bases unmatched to any gene: 11. CDR3 DNA: TGTGCCAGCAGCATGGACAGGGGTGACTTCTCCTATGGCTACACCTTC. Its translation: CASSMDRGDFSYGYTF.

The gene calls are TRBV2 and TRBJ1-2; D not resolved. The CDR3 has 15 residues. V dropped 4 bases and J dropped 5 bases, with 17 bases sitting between them. Germline V gene sequence: CDR1 SNHLY, CDR2 FYNNEI. CDR3 loop: CASSVSPNPGYGYTF. The CDR3 nucleotides are TGTGCCAGCAGTGTAAGCCCAAACCCGGGTTATGGCTACACCTTC.

The rearrangement uses TRBV19 and TRBJ1-5; D remains ambiguous. The V gene's germline CDR1 is LNHDA and CDR2 SQIVND (reference sequence). The ends were cut back, 7 bases at V and 4 bases at J, with 17 bases in the middle. This CDR3 is 15 amino acids long. Here the CDR3 reads CASKAEAGGNQPQHF. CDR3 sequence (DNA): TGTGCCAGTAAGGCCGAGGCAGGAGGAAATCAGCCCCAGCATTTT.

The genes are TRBV4-1 and TRBJ1-1, with 10 bases aligning to TRBD1. Germline V gene sequence: CDR1 MGHRA, CDR2 YSYEKL. The J segment lost 5 bases and the V segment lost 6 bases, leaving 6 bases of the junction unmatched. CDR3 length: 14 residues. The chain's CDR3 is CASRQTGGVTEAFF. CDR3 DNA: TGCGCCAGCAGGCAGACAGGGGGCGTTACTGAAGCTTTCTTT.

The chain has TRBV5-1 and TRBJ1-1; D call uncertain. V lost 4 bases and J lost 2, with 12 bases in between. The CDR3 covers 14 residues. From germline, CDR1 is SGHRS and CDR2 YFSETQ. For the CDR3, the DNA is TGCGCCAGCAGCATCCTAGAATCCAACACTGAAGCTTTCTTT. Translation gives CASSILESNTEAFF.

J is TRBJ2-3 and V is TRBV27; tentatively, D is TRBD2 (6 bases). V lost 6 bases and J 0 bases, leaving 10 bases between the germline ends. The CDR3 contains 14 residues. CDR1 is MNHEY, CDR2 SMNVEV, per germline (reference sequence). CDR3 DNA: TGTGCCAGCAGCCCGGGAGATAGCACAGATACGCAGTATTTT. Amino acids: CASSPGDSTDTQYF.

The V gene is TRBV7-2, the J gene TRBJ2-5; tentatively, D is TRBD1 (5 bases). Germline V gene sequence: CDR1 SGHTA, CDR2 FQGNSA. The CDR3 loop spans 12 amino acids. V lost 5 bases, J lost 6 bases, and 10 bases lay in between. Here the CDR3 reads CASSPGLQTQYF. The CDR3 DNA reads as TGTGCCAGCAGCCCAGGGTTGCAGACCCAGTACTTC.

The rearrangement links TRBV15 to TRBJ2-1, with a possible D match to TRBD1 (6 bases). V lost 1 base to trimming and J lost 3 bases, with 7 bases between them. The germline gives CDR1 LNHNV, CDR2 YYDKDF (reference sequence). The CDR3 covers 14 residues. CDR3 sequence (DNA): TGTGCCACCAGCAGAGCACAGGGCTACAATGAGCAGTTCTTC. Its protein product is CATSRAQGYNEQFF.

The chain uses TRBV27 and TRBJ1-2; 8 bases match TRBD1. Trimming removed 8 bases from V and 4 bases from J; junction bases left unmatched: 6. This CDR3 has 13 residues. Per germline, CDR1 MNHEY and CDR2 SMNVEV (reference sequence). The CDR3 here is CASGGQGSYGYTF. The DNA of the CDR3 is TGTGCCAGCGGTGGACAGGGAAGCTATGGCTACACCTTC.

In its sample, this clone was seen a few times. The gene calls are TRBV7-9 and TRBJ1-1, with D hard to call. The CDR3 consists of 13 residues. V was clipped by 4 bases and J by 0 bases, with 6 bases between them. Germline V CDR1 and CDR2: SEHNR, FQNEAQ (reference sequence). The CDR3 sequence: CASSYSVNTEAFF. The CDR3 DNA follows: TGTGCCAGCAGCTATTCAGTGAACACTGAAGCTTTCTTT. The variable domain in full, with the rest retrieved from reference TRBV7-9 and TRBJ1-1, is DTGVSQNPRHKITKRGQNVTFRCDPISEHNRLYWYRQTLGQGPEFLTYFQNEAQLEKSRLLSDRFSAERPKGSFSTLEIQRTEQGDSAMYLCASSYSVNTEAFFGQGTRLTVV.

The chain has TRBV5-6 and TRBJ2-3; 10 bases fit TRBD2. The CDR3 loop spans 19 amino acids. Germline CDR1 SGHDT, CDR2 YYEEEE. J was trimmed by 0 bases and V by 4 bases; bases with no gene match: 14. This CDR3 reads CASSPGLAGVPASTDTQYF. CDR3 nucleotides: TGTGCCAGCAGCCCCGGCCTAGCGGGAGTCCCAGCTAGCACAGATACGCAGTATTTT. Variable domain in full (rest from reference TRBV5-6 and TRBJ2-3): DAGVTQSPTHLIKTRGQQVTLRCSPKSGHDTVSWYQQALGQGPQFIFQYYEEEERQRGNFPDRFSGHQFPNYSSELNVNALLLGDSALYLCASSPGLAGVPASTDTQYFGPGTRLTVL.

This clone was recorded once. The chain recombines TRBV6-6 with TRBJ2-7; a weak D match, TRBD2 (5 bases). Germline V gene lookup returns CDR1 MNHNY and CDR2 SVGAGI (reference sequence). Trimming cost V 4 bases and J 3 bases, with 10 bases left between them. The CDR3 has 13 amino acids. CDR3 region: CASSSSLLYEQYF. CDR3 bases: TGTGCCAGCAGTTCTAGCCTCCTCTACGAGCAGTACTTC.

This chain connects TRBV5-4 to TRBJ2-2, with D maybe TRBD1 (6 bases). The CDR3 has 13 residues. Trimming removed 4 bases at V and 5 bases at J, with 9 bases between. Germline V gene data show CDR1 as SGHNT and CDR2 as YYREEE (reference sequence). CDR3 DNA: TGTGCCAGCAGCGTACAGGGAACCGGGGAGCTGTTTTTT. Translated, it gives CASSVQGTGELFF.

V gene TRBV30 combines with J gene TRBJ2-1, with a weak D call TRBD2 (6 bases). This CDR3 contains 13 residues. Germline-derived CDR1 and CDR2 are GTSNPN and SVGIG (reference sequence). Trimming removed 2 bases from V and 6 bases from J, with 11 bases in between. The CDR3 region is CAWSPVGGNEQFF. In DNA form, the CDR3 reads TGTGCCTGGAGTCCCGTCGGGGGCAATGAGCAGTTCTTC.

In the case of this clone: Compared with germline, one end of the junction differs, possibly owing to a read error. This chain links TRBV7-8 with TRBJ1-1; D not resolved. Germline V gene sequence: CDR1 SGHVS, CDR2 FQNEAQ. The CDR3 is made up of 14 amino acids. CDR3 protein: CASRLAGGNTEAFF. In nucleotides, the CDR3 is TGTGCCAGCCGCTTAGCGGGAGGGAACACTGAAGCTTTCTTT.

The J gene is TRBJ2-7, the V gene TRBV28; the D is unclear. From germline, CDR1 is MDHEN and CDR2 SYDVKM. V lost 3 bases, J lost 1 base, and 4 bases lay in between. CDR3 length: 12 amino acids. The CDR3 sequence: CASSFSSYEQYF. DNA of the CDR3: TGTGCCAGCAGTTTTAGTTCCTACGAGCAGTACTTC. Combining the CDR3 with reference TRBV28 and TRBJ2-7 gives the whole variable domain DVKVTQSSRYLVKRTGEKVFLECVQDMDHENMFWYRQDPGLGLRLIYFSYDVKMKEKGDIPEGYSVSREKKERFSLILESASTNQTSMYLCASSFSSYEQYFGPGTRLTVT.

The chain has TRBV18 and TRBJ1-5; 7 nucleotides line up with TRBD1. Germline V gives CDR1 KGHSH, CDR2 LQKENI. CDR3 length: 14 residues. The V and J ends lost 3 bases and 6 bases, in that order; junction bases with no gene match: 5. The CDR3 spells CASSPDRVRQPQHF. CDR3 coding DNA: TGTGCCAGCTCACCTGACAGGGTCCGTCAGCCCCAGCATTTT. The full variable domain, rest sourced from reference TRBV18 and TRBJ1-5, is NAGVMQNPRHLVRRRGQEARLRCSPMKGHSHVYWYRQLPEEGLKFMVYLQKENIIDESGMPKERFSAEFPKEGPSILRIQQVVRGDSAAYFCASSPDRVRQPQHFGDGTRLSIL.

The chain links TRBV19 to TRBJ1-5; 8 bases align to TRBD1. In germline, CDR1 is LNHDA, CDR2 SQIVND (reference sequence). Germline trimming cut 6 bases from V and 0 bases from J; bases unmatched to any gene: 7. CDR3 length: 16 residues. CDR3 residues: CASSWTGPRSNQPQHF. The CDR3 DNA follows: TGTGCCAGTAGCTGGACAGGGCCCCGTAGCAATCAGCCCCAGCATTTT. Combining the CDR3 with reference TRBV19 and TRBJ1-5 gives the whole variable domain DGGITQSPKYLFRKEGQNVTLSCEQNLNHDAMYWYRQDPGQGLRLIYYSQIVNDFQKGDIAEGYSVSREKKESFPLTVTSAQKNPTAFYLCASSWTGPRSNQPQHFGDGTRLSIL.

This chain uses TRBV30 with TRBJ2-2, with D perhaps TRBD1 (6 bases). V was shortened by 0 bases and J by 8 bases, with 19 bases between the two germline ends. Germline CDR1 reads GTSNPN; CDR2 reads SVGIG (reference sequence). The CDR3 contains 16 residues. Here the CDR3 DNA reads TGTGCCTGGAGTGTATTTCGCCAGAGGGGGTCTGGGGAGCTGTTTTTT. Its protein is CAWSVFRQRGSGELFF.

CDR3 loop: CASSLTGFGGYTF. CDR3 coding DNA: TGTGCCAGCAGCTTGACGGGATTTGGCGGCTACACCTTC. The chain carries TRBV5-4 and TRBJ1-2; D gene uncertain. The V end was cut by 1 base, the J end by 8 bases, with 12 bases between. The germline V gene has CDR1 SGHNT and CDR2 YYREEE (reference sequence). This CDR3 has 13 residues.

This rearrangement joins TRBV4-2 to TRBJ2-1; 8 nucleotides align to TRBD2. The CDR3 length is 18 residues. J gave up 5 bases and V 0 bases, and 12 bases lay outside the gene matches. Germline CDR1 reads LGHNA; CDR2 reads YNFKEQ. The CDR3 spells CASSQDRMGLGGNNEQFF. CDR3 sequence (DNA): TGTGCCAGCAGCCAAGACCGAATGGGACTAGGGGGGAACAATGAGCAGTTCTTC.

The chain couples TRBV7-9 to TRBJ1-5, with 8 bases lining up with TRBD1. The CDR3 spans 15 residues. V lost 1 base and J lost 4; bases outside the gene matches: 3. Germline assignment: CDR1 SEHNR and CDR2 FQNEAQ (reference sequence). CDR3 sequence: CASSLGTGGNQPQHF. The DNA of the CDR3 is TGTGCCAGCAGCTTAGGAACAGGGGGTAATCAGCCCCAGCATTTT.

The DNA of the CDR3 is TGTGCCAGCAGCCAGGGCCGGGCCGGGACAGATACGCAGTATTTT. It encodes CASSQGRAGTDTQYF. V and J are TRBV7-9 and TRBJ2-3, with D perhaps matching TRBD1 (5 bases). Germline-derived CDR1 and CDR2 are SEHNR and FQNEAQ (reference sequence). Trimming cost V 5 bases and J 3 bases, with 15 bases left between them. The CDR3 consists of 15 residues.